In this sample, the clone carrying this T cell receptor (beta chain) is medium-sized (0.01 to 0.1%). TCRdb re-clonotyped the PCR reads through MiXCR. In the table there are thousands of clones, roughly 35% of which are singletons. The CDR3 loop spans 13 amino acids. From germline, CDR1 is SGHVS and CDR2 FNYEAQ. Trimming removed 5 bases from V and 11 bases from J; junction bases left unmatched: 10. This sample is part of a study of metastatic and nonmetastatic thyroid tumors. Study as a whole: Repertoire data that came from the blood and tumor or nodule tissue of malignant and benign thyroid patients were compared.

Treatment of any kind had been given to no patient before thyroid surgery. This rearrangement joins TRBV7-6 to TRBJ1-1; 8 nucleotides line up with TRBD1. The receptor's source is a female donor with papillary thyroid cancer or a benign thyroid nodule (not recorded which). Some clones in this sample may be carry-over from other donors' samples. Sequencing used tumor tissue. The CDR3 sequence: CASSQWEGQEAFF. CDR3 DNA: TGTGCCAGCAGCCAATGGGAGGGACAGGAGGCTTTCTTT.